This TCR beta chain was sequenced for a study of tumor-infiltrating lymphocytes in primary liver carcinoma (dated by TCRdb to about 2017). For context, the study as a whole: Between late 2015 and March 2016, a few patients in China with histopathologically diagnosed primary liver carcinoma had surgical resection. Reproducibility between technical replicate repertoires was high, with correlation coefficients above 0.95 and mean shared-clone rates around 0.88. A total of 35 or so specimens from 5 patients went through TCRbeta repertoire sequencing, namely 25 tumor regions, 5 adjacent noncancerous liver tissues and 5 peripheral blood samples. Roughly 3.5 to 7.5 million productive TCRbeta reads were obtained per sample, and no significant difference in read depth was found between tissue types. Tumors of the five patients were stage T1-T3 N0M0 with maximum diameters of roughly 4.2 to 11 cm. TCRbeta repertoire sequencing, expression microarrays and whole-exome sequencing were combined in the study across five regions of each liver tumor, with adjacent normal tissue and blood also included. The five patients, three men and two women aged 30 to 69 years, had hepatocellular carcinoma (four) or combined HCC and intrahepatic cholangiocarcinoma (one).

TCRbeta-specific cDNA was reverse-transcribed from roughly 500 ng total RNA using a constant-region primer and ProtoScript II reverse transcriptase. The TCRbeta libraries were prepared through three rounds of nested multiplex PCR following a slightly modified ARM-PCR procedure. The first two PCR rounds used multiplex TRBV1-TRBV30 forward primers with a Cbeta reverse primer, each for about 9 cycles. A final 25-cycle PCR with Deep VentR polymerase added sample barcodes and Illumina adapters. Before sequencing, amplicons of 200-500 bp were gel-purified using a QIAquick gel extraction kit. The TCRbeta amplicons were sequenced with 250-bp paired-end reads on an Illumina HiSeq 2500. The authors' pipeline ran thus. Reads were quality-trimmed with Trimmomatic v0.33, and paired reads were merged with FLASH v1.2.11 to recover full CDR3 sequences. V, D and J germline segments were assigned to the rearranged TCRbeta sequences using MiGEC v1.2.1b. Clonotype statistics, along with Shannon-Wiener diversity indices, were calculated using VDJtools v1.0.0. Except for diversity analysis, only each sample's 250 most abundant clonotypes were used in subsequent analyses to reduce sampling bias. In TCRdb, the public reads were trimmed at Q25 with fastp and aligned with MiXCR, with productive beta chains retained. Identical CDR3 proteins give one entry, which carries the most common genes and DNA. These V and J calls rely on TCRdb rather than the paper's analysis. This sample is represented by approximately 330,000 distinct CDR3 sequences; less than 65% of them were singletons. The ten largest clonotypes hold about 6.3% of the sample.

RNA from unsorted whole blood was extracted with TRIzol reagent, and germline DNA was obtained with the DNeasy Blood & Tissue kit. At the time of sampling, the patients were treatment-naive and had chronic HBV infection. Before surgery, approximately 4 milliliters of peripheral blood were collected into K2EDTA tubes. The CDR3 sequence holds 13 residues, the cysteine and phenylalanine included. Only the CDR3 DNA stays, 39 bases, in frame from base 1. From the germline V gene (reference sequence), CDR1 is SGHAT and CDR2 is FQDESV. Findings and caveats that apply to the study as a whole: The study included only five patients, and the authors note findings should be validated in a larger study. Repertoire overlap was higher between tumor regions (mean about 35%) than tumor-adjacent (roughly 17%) or tumor-blood (about 14%) pairs, consistent with antigen-driven expansion. A significantly larger repertoire fraction was made up by the top 250 clones in tumors than in blood (p = 0.039). Since the samples were bulk and unsorted, there was no way to compare CD4+ and CD8+ T cell repertoires. Only the TCR beta chain was sequenced, so true repertoire diversity is likely underestimated because unpaired alpha chains were not captured.

Of note for this clonotype: This clone's antigen is unknown. Mismatch with germline at one junction end may stem from a read error.

The sample consisted of peripheral blood. The chain is made from TRBV11-1 and TRBJ2-7; the D gene identity is not certain. The receptor's source is a middle-aged man with primary liver carcinoma and hepatitis B virus infection. The sequenced DNA is TGTGCCAGCAGCCGTGGGCATGCCTACGACCAGTACTTC. Its protein is CASSRGHAYDQYF.